This T cell receptor beta chain stems from a study of shared clonotypes between healthy human individuals. TCRdb's copy holds only in-frame clones and misses some; the assay was immunoSEQ multiplex PCR. This sample has 2 million to 2.5 million clones, with approximately 95% found just once. The V gene end was trimmed by 3 bases and the J gene end by 2 bases; junction bases not matched to a gene: 9. This CDR3 is 17 amino acids long. Per germline, CDR1 SGHAT and CDR2 FQNNGV. Specimen: naive CD4+ T cells sorted from blood. The subset is: CD45RA+ positively selected. The source of this sequence is a man in his late teens or twenties in good health. The chain is built from TRBV11-2 and TRBJ2-7, with TRBD2 identical over 11 bases. CDR3 sequence: CASSFGPLAGVAYEQYF. In DNA form, the CDR3 reads TGTGCCAGCAGCTTCGGCCCACTAGCGGGGGTAGCCTACGAGCAGTACTTC.